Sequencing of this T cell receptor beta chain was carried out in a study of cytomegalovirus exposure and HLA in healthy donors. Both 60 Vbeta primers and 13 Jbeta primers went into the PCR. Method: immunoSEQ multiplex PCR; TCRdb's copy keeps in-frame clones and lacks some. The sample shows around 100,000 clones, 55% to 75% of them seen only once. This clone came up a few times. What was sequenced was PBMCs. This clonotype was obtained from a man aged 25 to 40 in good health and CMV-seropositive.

CDR3 residues: CASSQDPGTGENEQFF. CDR3 nucleotides: TGCGCCAGCAGCCAAGACCCCGGGACAGGGGAGAATGAGCAGTTCTTC. The V gene is TRBV4-3, the J gene TRBJ2-1, with TRBD1 matching 10 bases. The CDR3 has 16 residues. Germline CDR1 LGHNA, CDR2 YSLEER. With 0 bases clipped from V and 7 bases from J, the junction kept 6 bases outside the gene matches.